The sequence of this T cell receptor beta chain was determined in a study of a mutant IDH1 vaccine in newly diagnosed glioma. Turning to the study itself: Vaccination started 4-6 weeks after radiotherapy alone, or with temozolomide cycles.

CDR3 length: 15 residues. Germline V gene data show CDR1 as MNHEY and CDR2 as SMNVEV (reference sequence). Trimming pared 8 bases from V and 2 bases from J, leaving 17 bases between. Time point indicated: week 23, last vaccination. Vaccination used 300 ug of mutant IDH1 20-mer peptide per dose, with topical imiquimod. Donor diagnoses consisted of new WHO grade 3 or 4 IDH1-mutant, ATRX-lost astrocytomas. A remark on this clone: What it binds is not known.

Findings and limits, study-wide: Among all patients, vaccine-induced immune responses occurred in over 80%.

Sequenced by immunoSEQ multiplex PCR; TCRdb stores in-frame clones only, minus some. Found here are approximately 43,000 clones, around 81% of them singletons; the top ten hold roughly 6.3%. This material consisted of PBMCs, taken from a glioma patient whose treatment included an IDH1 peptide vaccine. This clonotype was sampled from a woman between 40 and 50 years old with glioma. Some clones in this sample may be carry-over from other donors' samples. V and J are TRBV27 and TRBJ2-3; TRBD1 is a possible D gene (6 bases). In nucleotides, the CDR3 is TGTGCCAGCCCGGCGGAAAGGGGGAACACAGATACGCAGTATTTT. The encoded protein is CASPAERGNTDTQYF.